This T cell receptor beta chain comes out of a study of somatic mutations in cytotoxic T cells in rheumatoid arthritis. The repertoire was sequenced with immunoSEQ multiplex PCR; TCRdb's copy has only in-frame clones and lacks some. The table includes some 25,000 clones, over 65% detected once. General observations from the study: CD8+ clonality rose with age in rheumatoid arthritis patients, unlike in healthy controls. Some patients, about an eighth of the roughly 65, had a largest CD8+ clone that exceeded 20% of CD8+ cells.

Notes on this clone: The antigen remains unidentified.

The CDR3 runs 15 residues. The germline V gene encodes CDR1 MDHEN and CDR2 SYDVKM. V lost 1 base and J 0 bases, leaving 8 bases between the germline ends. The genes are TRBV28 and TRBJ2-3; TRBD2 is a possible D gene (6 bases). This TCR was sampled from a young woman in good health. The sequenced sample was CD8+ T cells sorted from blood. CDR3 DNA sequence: TGTGCCAGCAGTTTATCGGGGGTCAGCACAGATACGCAGTATTTT. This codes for CASSLSGVSTDTQYF.